Listed below are T cell receptor beta chains from one sample, sequenced in a study of early T cells in non-severe SARS-CoV-2 infection. TCRdb independently ran MiXCR on the 5' RACE reads; one entry per CDR3 protein. Of approximately 28,000 distinct CDR3 sequences in the sample, 4% to 5% were seen once. Sequenced input: whole blood. These TCRs come from an adult who was a healthcare worker with PCR-confirmed SARS-CoV-2 infection or an uninfected control (not recorded which). Both conserved end residues are part of each CDR3. The D gene is left open where the match is weak. Clone size is stated in some rows and not others, as once, few, many or a class when expanded.

v_gene	d_gene	j_gene	abundance	CDR3nt	CDR3aa
TRBV5-1	TRBD1	TRBJ2-7	many	TGCGCCAGCAGTTCCCGACAGGGTGCGAGCGAGCAGTACTTC	CASSSRQGASEQYF
TRBV6-6	-	TRBJ2-7	many	TGTGCCAGCATGTCACCGGGAGTCTCCTACGAGCAGTACTTC	CASMSPGVSYEQYF
TRBV6-4	-	TRBJ2-1	many	TGTGCCAGCAGTGACTCGGACTTCGGTGAGCAGTTCTTC	CASSDSDFGEQFF
TRBV29-1	-	TRBJ2-7	many	TGCAGCGCCGGGGGTGTGGGGAACGAGCAGTACTTC	CSAGGVGNEQYF
TRBV19	TRBD2	TRBJ2-7	-	TGTGCCAGTAGTATTATTTTGGGCGGGAGCGGATACGAGCAGTACTTC	CASSIILGGSGYEQYF
TRBV18	-	TRBJ1-2	medium-sized	TGTGCCACCAACCAACACGGGTACTATGGCTACACCTTC	CATNQHGYYGYTF
TRBV5-1	TRBD2	TRBJ2-3	-	TGCGCCAGCAGCTCATTAGCGGGAGAGGATACGCAGTATTTT	CASSSLAGEDTQYF
TRBV20-1	-	TRBJ2-1	few	TGCAGTGCTCCCTCGGGATTTACCTACAATGAGCAGTTCTTC	CSAPSGFTYNEQFF
TRBV4-2	-	TRBJ2-7	many	TGTGCCAGCAGCCAAGAGGATCTTTACGAGCAGTACTTC	CASSQEDLYEQYF
TRBV4-2	TRBD2	TRBJ2-2	many	TGTGCCAGCAGCCTGTCGGGAGGAGAGGGCGGGGAGCTGTTTTTT	CASSLSGGEGGELFF
TRBV25-1	-	TRBJ2-1	few	TGTGCCAGCAATTCCTTTGGGAGCTCCTACAATGAGCAGTTCTTC	CASNSFGSSYNEQFF
TRBV6-5	TRBD2	TRBJ2-7	many	TGTGCCAGCAGTTACTCGAAGAGGGGAGGGTACGAGCAGTACTTC	CASSYSKRGGYEQYF
TRBV5-1	-	TRBJ2-1	many	TGCGCCAGCAGCAGGGACATACACAATGAGCAGTTCTTC	CASSRDIHNEQFF
TRBV9	-	TRBJ1-2	-	TGTGCCAGCAGCCCCTCACCAGGGGACTATGGCTACACCTTC	CASSPSPGDYGYTF
TRBV6-2/TRBV6-3	-	TRBJ2-2	many	TGTGCCAGCTCCCATGGGGGGAACGGGGAGCTGTTTTTT	CASSHGGNGELFF
TRBV20-1	-	TRBJ2-1	many	TGCAGTGCGCCCTTCTGGGGGGACTCCTACAATGAGCAGTTCTTC	CSAPFWGDSYNEQFF
TRBV29-1	TRBD1	TRBJ2-2	many	TGCAGCGCGGTGGACAGGGCAGTCGCCGGGGAGCTGTTTTTT	CSAVDRAVAGELFF
TRBV19	-	TRBJ1-2	many	TGTGCCAGTAGTAAGGACACGAACTATGGCTACACCTTC	CASSKDTNYGYTF
TRBV29-1	TRBD1	TRBJ2-4	many	TGCAGCGTTGAAGACACAGGGGTTGCCAAAAACATTCAGTACTTC	CSVEDTGVAKNIQYF
TRBV20-1	-	TRBJ1-2	many	TGCAGTGCTCTCGGGACTGGGACATCTAACTATGGCTACACCTTC	CSALGTGTSNYGYTF
TRBV6-5	-	TRBJ2-3	few	TGTGCCAGCTCGCGAGGGGCGGCGGATACGCAGTATTTT	CASSRGAADTQYF
TRBV5-1	-	TRBJ1-1	medium-sized	TGCGCCAGCAGCTTGGGATCTTCCAGTGGGACTGAAGCTTTCTTT	CASSLGSSSGTEAFF
TRBV6-6	TRBD2	TRBJ2-7	many	TGTGCCAGCAGTCCACTCGGGACTAGGGGCTACGAGCAGTACTTC	CASSPLGTRGYEQYF
TRBV7-3	-	TRBJ2-1	many	TGTGCCAGCAGCCGGGGCCTAGCCACCTACAATGAGCAGTTCTTC	CASSRGLATYNEQFF
TRBV7-3	TRBD2	TRBJ2-3	many	TGTGCCAGCAGCTTAAGACTAGCGGCCACAGATACGCAGTATTTT	CASSLRLAATDTQYF